This is a list of T cell receptor beta chains from one sample in a study of shared clonotypes between healthy human individuals. Clones were read by immunoSEQ multiplex PCR, and TCRdb kept only the in-frame ones, dropping some. Altogether roughly 590,000 clones are present, nearly 97% being singletons, with the ten largest covering roughly 0.1%. Sequencing was carried out using naive CD8+ T cells sorted from blood. Receptors originate from a woman in her 30s in good health. CDR3s include the opening cysteine and the closing phenylalanine or tryptophan. The order of the fields is CDR3 protein, CDR3 DNA, clone size, D gene, J gene, V gene. A D gene is named only where the DNA matches it firmly. The size field is filled for only some rows; it gives once, few, many or a size class.

cdr3_aa: CASTPFLSGDYNEQFF
cdr3_nt: TGTGCCAGCACCCCCTTCCTTAGCGGGGACTACAATGAGCAGTTCTTC
clone_size: once
d_call: TRBD2
j_call: TRBJ2-1
v_call: TRBV9

cdr3_aa: CARSPRGVDEAFF
cdr3_nt: TGTGCCAGATCCCCCAGGGGCGTGGATGAAGCTTTCTTT
clone_size: NA
d_call: NA
j_call: TRBJ1-1
v_call: TRBV19

cdr3_aa: CASSPPYTIPSGELFF
cdr3_nt: TGTGCCAGCAGCCCACCTTACACCATCCCGTCCGGGGAGCTGTTTTTT
clone_size: NA
d_call: NA
j_call: TRBJ2-2
v_call: TRBV11-2

cdr3_aa: CASSLTALDDNEQFF
cdr3_nt: TGCGCCAGCAGCTTGACGGCCTTAGACGACAATGAGCAGTTCTTC
clone_size: NA
d_call: NA
j_call: TRBJ2-1
v_call: TRBV5-1

cdr3_aa: CASSQDPAKGDTGELFF
cdr3_nt: TGCGCCAGCAGCCAAGATCCCGCGAAGGGGGACACCGGGGAGCTGTTTTTT
clone_size: NA
d_call: NA
j_call: TRBJ2-2
v_call: TRBV4-1

cdr3_aa: CASTATGGATGELFF
cdr3_nt: TGTGCCAGTACCGCCACAGGGGGCGCCACCGGGGAGCTGTTTTTT
clone_size: NA
d_call: TRBD1
j_call: TRBJ2-2
v_call: TRBV19

cdr3_aa: CASSVAGVLNTEAFF
cdr3_nt: TGTGCCAGCAGCGTAGCTGGAGTTTTGAACACTGAAGCTTTCTTT
clone_size: NA
d_call: NA
j_call: TRBJ1-1
v_call: TRBV9

cdr3_aa: CASSFAYGYTF
cdr3_nt: TGTGCCAGCAGTTTTGCCTATGGCTACACCTTC
clone_size: NA
d_call: NA
j_call: TRBJ1-2
v_call: TRBV28

cdr3_aa: CASSIRYRDTEAFF
cdr3_nt: TGTGCCAGTAGTATACGTTACCGAGACACTGAAGCTTTCTTT
clone_size: NA
d_call: NA
j_call: TRBJ1-1
v_call: TRBV19

cdr3_aa: CASSLMGQGPTRYGYTF
cdr3_nt: TGTGCCAGCAGCTTAATGGGACAGGGGCCGACGCGTTATGGCTACACCTTC
clone_size: NA
d_call: TRBD1
j_call: TRBJ1-2
v_call: TRBV7-9

cdr3_aa: CASSSTSGEYNEQFF
cdr3_nt: TGTGCCAGCAGTTCGACTAGCGGGGAATACAATGAGCAGTTCTTC
clone_size: NA
d_call: TRBD2
j_call: TRBJ2-1
v_call: TRBV28

cdr3_aa: CASSFGQGVYTGELFF
cdr3_nt: TGTGCCAGTAGTTTCGGACAGGGAGTATACACCGGGGAGCTGTTTTTT
clone_size: NA
d_call: TRBD1
j_call: TRBJ2-2
v_call: TRBV19

cdr3_aa: CASNPGASNEQFF
cdr3_nt: TGCGCCAGCAATCCGGGAGCATCAAATGAGCAGTTCTTC
clone_size: NA
d_call: NA
j_call: TRBJ2-1
v_call: TRBV5-1

cdr3_aa: CASSTGGREQYF
cdr3_nt: TGTGCCAGTAGTACGGGGGGCCGCGAGCAGTACTTC
clone_size: NA
d_call: NA
j_call: TRBJ2-7
v_call: TRBV19

cdr3_aa: CASSLSGELFF
cdr3_nt: TGTGCCAGCAGTTTATCTGGGGAGCTGTTTTTT
clone_size: few
d_call: NA
j_call: TRBJ2-2
v_call: TRBV27

cdr3_aa: CASSESTTFPYNEQFF
cdr3_nt: TGCGCCAGCAGTGAGTCGACAACTTTTCCCTACAATGAGCAGTTCTTC
clone_size: NA
d_call: NA
j_call: TRBJ2-1
v_call: TRBV10-1

cdr3_aa: CASSFVGIQETQYF
cdr3_nt: TGTGCCAGCAGTTTCGTAGGAATACAAGAGACCCAGTACTTC
clone_size: NA
d_call: NA
j_call: TRBJ2-5
v_call: TRBV27

cdr3_aa: CASSSRGGSYQETQYF
cdr3_nt: TGTGCCAGCAGCTCCAGAGGTGGCAGCTACCAAGAGACCCAGTACTTC
clone_size: NA
d_call: NA
j_call: TRBJ2-5
v_call: TRBV7-6

cdr3_aa: CASSEAGLRSYEQYF
cdr3_nt: TGTGCCAGCAGTGAAGCGGGCCTCCGCTCCTACGAGCAGTACTTC
clone_size: NA
d_call: NA
j_call: TRBJ2-7
v_call: TRBV6-1

cdr3_aa: CASSQGTTSNQPQHF
cdr3_nt: TGTGCCAGCAGCCAGGGGACTACGAGCAATCAGCCCCAGCATTTT
clone_size: NA
d_call: NA
j_call: TRBJ1-5
v_call: TRBV27

cdr3_aa: CASMPGLNTEAFF
cdr3_nt: TGTGCCAGCATGCCCGGGTTGAACACTGAAGCTTTCTTT
clone_size: NA
d_call: NA
j_call: TRBJ1-1
v_call: TRBV28

cdr3_aa: CASSSRQGRYEQYF
cdr3_nt: TGTGCCAGCAGTAGCCGACAGGGTCGTTACGAGCAGTACTTC
clone_size: NA
d_call: TRBD1
j_call: TRBJ2-7
v_call: TRBV28

cdr3_aa: CASTTVGQEASYEQYF
cdr3_nt: TGTGCCAGCACTACTGTCGGACAGGAAGCATCCTACGAGCAGTACTTC
clone_size: NA
d_call: TRBD1
j_call: TRBJ2-7
v_call: TRBV28

cdr3_aa: CASSSVRGIGNTIYF
cdr3_nt: TGTGCCAGCAGCAGCGTGCGTGGGATTGGAAACACCATATATTTT
clone_size: NA
d_call: NA
j_call: TRBJ1-3
v_call: TRBV5-7